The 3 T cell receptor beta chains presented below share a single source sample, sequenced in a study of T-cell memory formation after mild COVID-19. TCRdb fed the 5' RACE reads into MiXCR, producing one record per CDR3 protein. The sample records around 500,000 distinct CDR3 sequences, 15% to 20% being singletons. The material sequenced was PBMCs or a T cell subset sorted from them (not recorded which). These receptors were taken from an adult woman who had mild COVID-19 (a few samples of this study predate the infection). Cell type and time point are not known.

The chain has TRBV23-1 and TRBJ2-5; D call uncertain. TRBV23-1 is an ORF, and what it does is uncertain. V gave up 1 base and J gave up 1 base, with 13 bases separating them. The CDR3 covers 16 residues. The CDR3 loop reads CASSQFLGNSQETQYF. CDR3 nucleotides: TGCGCCAGCAGTCAATTTTTAGGGAACTCCCAAGAGACCCAGTACTTC.

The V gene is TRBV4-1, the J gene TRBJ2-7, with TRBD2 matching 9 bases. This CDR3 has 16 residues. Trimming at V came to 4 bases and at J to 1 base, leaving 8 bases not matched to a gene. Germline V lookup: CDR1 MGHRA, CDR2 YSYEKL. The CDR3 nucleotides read TGCGCCAGCAGCCTTGGGACTAGCCTTTTTTCCTACGAGCAGTACTTC. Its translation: CASSLGTSLFSYEQYF.

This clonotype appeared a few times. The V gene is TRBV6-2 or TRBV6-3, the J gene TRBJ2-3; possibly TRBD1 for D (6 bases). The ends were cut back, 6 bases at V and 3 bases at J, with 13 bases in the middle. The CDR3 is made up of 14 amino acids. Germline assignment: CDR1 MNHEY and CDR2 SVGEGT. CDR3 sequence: CASSRTAVTDTQYF. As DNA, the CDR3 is TGTGCCAGCAGCAGGACAGCGGTGACAGATACGCAGTATTTT.